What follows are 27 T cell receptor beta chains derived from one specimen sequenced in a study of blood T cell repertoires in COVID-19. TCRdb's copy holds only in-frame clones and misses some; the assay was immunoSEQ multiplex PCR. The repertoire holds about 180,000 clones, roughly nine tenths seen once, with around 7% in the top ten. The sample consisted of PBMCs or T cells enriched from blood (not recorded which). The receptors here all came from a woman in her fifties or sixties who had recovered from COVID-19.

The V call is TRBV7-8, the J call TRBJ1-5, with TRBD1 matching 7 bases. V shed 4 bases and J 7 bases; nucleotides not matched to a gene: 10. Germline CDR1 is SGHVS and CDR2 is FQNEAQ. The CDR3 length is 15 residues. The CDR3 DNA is TGTGCCAGCAGCTCGGACAGGAGAAGGGGCCAGCCCCAGCATTTT. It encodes CASSSDRRRGQPQHF.

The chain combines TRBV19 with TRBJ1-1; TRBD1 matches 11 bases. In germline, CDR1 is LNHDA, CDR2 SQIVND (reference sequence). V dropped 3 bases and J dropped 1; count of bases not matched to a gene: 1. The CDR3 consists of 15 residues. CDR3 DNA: TGTGCCAGTAGTATGGACAGGGGGCCGAACACTGAAGCTTTCTTT. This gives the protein CASSMDRGPNTEAFF.

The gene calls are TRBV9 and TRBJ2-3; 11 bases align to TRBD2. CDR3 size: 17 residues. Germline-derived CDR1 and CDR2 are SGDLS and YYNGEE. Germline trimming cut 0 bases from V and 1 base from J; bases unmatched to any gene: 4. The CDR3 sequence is CASSVVAGGPGTDTQYF. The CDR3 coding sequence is TGTGCCAGCAGCGTAGTAGCGGGAGGGCCGGGCACAGATACGCAGTATTTT.

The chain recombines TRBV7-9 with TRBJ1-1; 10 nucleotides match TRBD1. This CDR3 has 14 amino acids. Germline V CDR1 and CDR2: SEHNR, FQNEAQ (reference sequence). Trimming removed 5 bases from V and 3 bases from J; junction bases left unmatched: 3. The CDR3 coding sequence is TGTGCCAGCAGCAGACAGGGGGCTGACACTGAAGCTTTCTTT. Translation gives CASSRQGADTEAFF. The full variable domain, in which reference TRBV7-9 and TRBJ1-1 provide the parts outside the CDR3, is DTGVSQNPRHKITKRGQNVTFRCDPISEHNRLYWYRQTLGQGPEFLTYFQNEAQLEKSRLLSDRFSAERPKGSFSTLEIQRTEQGDSAMYLCASSRQGADTEAFFGQGTRLTVV.

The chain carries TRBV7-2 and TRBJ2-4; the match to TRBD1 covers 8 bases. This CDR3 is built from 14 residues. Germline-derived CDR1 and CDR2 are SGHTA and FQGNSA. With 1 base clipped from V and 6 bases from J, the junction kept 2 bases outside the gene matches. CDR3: CASSLGQGANIQYF. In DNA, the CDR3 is TGTGCCAGCAGCTTAGGGCAGGGGGCAAACATTCAGTACTTC.

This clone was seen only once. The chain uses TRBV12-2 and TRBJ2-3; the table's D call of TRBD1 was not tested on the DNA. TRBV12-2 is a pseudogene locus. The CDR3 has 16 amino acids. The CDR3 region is CASQPSGNLSTDTQYF. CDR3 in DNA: TGTGCAAGCCAACCCTCAGGGAACCTCAGCACAGATACGCAGTATTTT.

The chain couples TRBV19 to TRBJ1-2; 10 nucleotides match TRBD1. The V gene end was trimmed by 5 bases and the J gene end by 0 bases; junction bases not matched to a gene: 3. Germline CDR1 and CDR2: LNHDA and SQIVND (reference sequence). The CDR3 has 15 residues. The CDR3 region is CASSPGQGANYGYTF. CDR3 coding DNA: TGTGCCAGTAGTCCAGGACAGGGGGCTAACTATGGCTACACCTTC.

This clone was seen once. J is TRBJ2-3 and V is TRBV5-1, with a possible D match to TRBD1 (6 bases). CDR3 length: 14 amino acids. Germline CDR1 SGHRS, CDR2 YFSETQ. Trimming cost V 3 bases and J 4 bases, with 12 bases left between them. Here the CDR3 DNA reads TGCGCCAGCAGCTCCAACCAGGGGTCAGATACGCAGTATTTT. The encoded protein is CASSSNQGSDTQYF.

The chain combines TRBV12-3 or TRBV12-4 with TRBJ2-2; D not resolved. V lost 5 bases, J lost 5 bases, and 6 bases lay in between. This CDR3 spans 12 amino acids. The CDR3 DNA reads TGTGCCAGCAGTCTACGGACCGGGGAGCTGTTTTTT. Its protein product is CASSLRTGELFF.

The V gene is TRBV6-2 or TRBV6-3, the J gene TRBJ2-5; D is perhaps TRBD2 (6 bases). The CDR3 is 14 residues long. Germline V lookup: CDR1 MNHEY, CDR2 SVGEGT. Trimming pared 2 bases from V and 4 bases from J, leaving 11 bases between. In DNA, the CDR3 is TGTGCCAGCAGTTACCCGGTCGGGAGAGAGACCCAGTACTTC. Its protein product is CASSYPVGRETQYF.

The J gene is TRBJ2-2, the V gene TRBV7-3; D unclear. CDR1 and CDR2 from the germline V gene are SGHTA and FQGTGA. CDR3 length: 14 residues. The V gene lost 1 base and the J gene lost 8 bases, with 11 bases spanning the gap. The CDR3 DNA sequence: TGTGCCAGCAGCTTAAAAGCAGGATCTGGGGAGCTGTTTTTT. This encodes CASSLKAGSGELFF. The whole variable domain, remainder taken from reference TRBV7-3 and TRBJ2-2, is GAGVSQTPSNKVTEKGKYVELRCDPISGHTALYWYRQSLGQGPEFLIYFQGTGAADDSGLPNDRFFAVRPEGSVSTLKIQRTERGDSAVYLCASSLKAGSGELFFGEGSRLTVL.

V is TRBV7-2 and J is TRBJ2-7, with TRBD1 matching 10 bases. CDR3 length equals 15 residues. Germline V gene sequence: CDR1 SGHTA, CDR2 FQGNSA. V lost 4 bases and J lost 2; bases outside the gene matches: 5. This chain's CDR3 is CASSSGQGGPYEQYF. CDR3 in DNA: TGTGCCAGCAGCTCCGGACAGGGGGGACCCTACGAGCAGTACTTC.

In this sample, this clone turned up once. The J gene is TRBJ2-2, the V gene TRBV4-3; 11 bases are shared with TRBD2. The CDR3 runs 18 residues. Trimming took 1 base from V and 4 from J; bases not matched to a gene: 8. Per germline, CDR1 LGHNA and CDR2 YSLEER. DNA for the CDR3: TGCGCCAGCAGCCAAGTCATCTCCGGGACTAGCGGCACCGGGGAGCTGTTTTTT. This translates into CASSQVISGTSGTGELFF.

This chain's CDR3 is CSVEGSRGITDTQYF. Written as DNA, the CDR3 is TGCAGCGTTGAAGGAAGTAGGGGTATTACAGATACGCAGTATTTT. The gene calls are TRBV29-1 and TRBJ2-3; a possible D gene is TRBD1 (5 bases). Trimming cost V 1 base and J 3 bases, with 14 bases left between them. The V gene's germline CDR1 is SQVTM and CDR2 ANQGSEA. The CDR3 runs to 15 residues.

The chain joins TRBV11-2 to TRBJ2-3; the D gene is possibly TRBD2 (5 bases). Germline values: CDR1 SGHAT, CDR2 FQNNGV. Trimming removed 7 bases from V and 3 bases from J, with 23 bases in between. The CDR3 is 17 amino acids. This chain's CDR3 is CASTGWGWSNWTDTQYF. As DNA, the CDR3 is TGTGCCAGCACGGGGTGGGGATGGTCCAACTGGACAGATACGCAGTATTTT. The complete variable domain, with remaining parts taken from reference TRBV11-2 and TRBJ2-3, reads EAGVAQSPRYKIIEKRQSVAFWCNPISGHATLYWYQQILGQGPKLLIQFQNNGVVDDSQLPKDRFSAERLKGVDSTLKIQPAKLEDSAVYLCASTGWGWSNWTDTQYFGPGTRLTVL.

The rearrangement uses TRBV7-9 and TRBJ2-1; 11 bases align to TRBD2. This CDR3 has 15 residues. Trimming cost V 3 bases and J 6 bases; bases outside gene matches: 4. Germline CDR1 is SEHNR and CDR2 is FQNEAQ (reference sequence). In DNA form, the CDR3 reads TGTGCCAGCAGCTTTAGCGGGAGGGCCGGCAATGAGCAGTTCTTC. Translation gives CASSFSGRAGNEQFF. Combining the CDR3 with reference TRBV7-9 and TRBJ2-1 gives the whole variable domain DTGVSQNPRHKITKRGQNVTFRCDPISEHNRLYWYRQTLGQGPEFLTYFQNEAQLEKSRLLSDRFSAERPKGSFSTLEIQRTEQGDSAMYLCASSFSGRAGNEQFFGPGTRLTVL.

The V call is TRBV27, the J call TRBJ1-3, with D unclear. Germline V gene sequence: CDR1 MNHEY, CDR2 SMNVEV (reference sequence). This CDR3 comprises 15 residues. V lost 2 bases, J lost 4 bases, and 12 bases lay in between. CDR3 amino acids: CASSLRAGGGNTIYF. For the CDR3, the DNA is TGTGCCAGCAGTTTAAGGGCAGGAGGGGGAAACACCATATATTTT.

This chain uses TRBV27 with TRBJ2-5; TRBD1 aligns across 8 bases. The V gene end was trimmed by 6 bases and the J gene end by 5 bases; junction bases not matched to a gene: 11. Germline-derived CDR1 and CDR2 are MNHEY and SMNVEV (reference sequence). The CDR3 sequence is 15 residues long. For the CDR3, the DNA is TGTGCCAGCAGCCGACGGCAGGGGGCATGGGAGACCCAGTACTTC. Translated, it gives CASSRRQGAWETQYF.

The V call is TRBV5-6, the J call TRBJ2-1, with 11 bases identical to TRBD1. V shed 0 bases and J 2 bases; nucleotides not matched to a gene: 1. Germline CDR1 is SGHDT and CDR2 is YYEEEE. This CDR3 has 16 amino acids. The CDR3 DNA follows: TGTGCCAGCAGCTTGGGGGGACAGGGGGCCTACAATGAGCAGTTCTTC. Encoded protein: CASSLGGQGAYNEQFF.

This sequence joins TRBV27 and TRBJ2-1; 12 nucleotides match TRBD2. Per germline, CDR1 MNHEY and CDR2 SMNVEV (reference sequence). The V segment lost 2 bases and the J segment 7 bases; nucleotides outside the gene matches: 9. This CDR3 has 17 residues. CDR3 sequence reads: CASSLDLRLAGVNEQFF. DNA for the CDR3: TGTGCCAGCAGTTTAGACCTGCGACTAGCGGGAGTGAATGAGCAGTTCTTC.

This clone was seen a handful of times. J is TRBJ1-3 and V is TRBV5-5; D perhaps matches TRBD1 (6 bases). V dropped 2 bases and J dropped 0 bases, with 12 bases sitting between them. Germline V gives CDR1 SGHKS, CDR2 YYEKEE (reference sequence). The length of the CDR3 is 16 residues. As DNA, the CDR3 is TGTGCCAGCAGCTTACAGGGCGAGAGCTCTGGAAACACCATATATTTT. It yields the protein CASSLQGESSGNTIYF.

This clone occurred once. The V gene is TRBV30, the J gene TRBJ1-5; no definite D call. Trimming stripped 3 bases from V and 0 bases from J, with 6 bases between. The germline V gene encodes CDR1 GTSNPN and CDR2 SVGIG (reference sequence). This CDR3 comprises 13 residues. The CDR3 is CAWRSDSNQPQHF. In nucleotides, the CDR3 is TGTGCCTGGAGGTCAGATAGCAATCAGCCCCAGCATTTT.

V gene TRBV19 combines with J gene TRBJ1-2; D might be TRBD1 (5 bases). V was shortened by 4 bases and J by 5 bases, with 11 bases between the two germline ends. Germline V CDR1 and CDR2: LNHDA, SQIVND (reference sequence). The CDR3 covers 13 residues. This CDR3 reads CASSTQERYGYTF. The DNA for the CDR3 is TGTGCCAGTAGTACACAGGAAAGATATGGCTACACCTTC. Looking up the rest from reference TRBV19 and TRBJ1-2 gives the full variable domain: DGGITQSPKYLFRKEGQNVTLSCEQNLNHDAMYWYRQDPGQGLRLIYYSQIVNDFQKGDIAEGYSVSREKKESFPLTVTSAQKNPTAFYLCASSTQERYGYTFGSGTRLTVV.

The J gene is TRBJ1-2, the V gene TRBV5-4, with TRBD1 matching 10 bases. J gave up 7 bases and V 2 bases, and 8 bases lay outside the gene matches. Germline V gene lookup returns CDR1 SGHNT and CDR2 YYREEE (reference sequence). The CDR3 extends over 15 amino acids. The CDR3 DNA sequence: TGTGCCAGCAGCTTTTTGGGGACAGGGGAGGGTGGCTACACCTTC. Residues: CASSFLGTGEGGYTF.

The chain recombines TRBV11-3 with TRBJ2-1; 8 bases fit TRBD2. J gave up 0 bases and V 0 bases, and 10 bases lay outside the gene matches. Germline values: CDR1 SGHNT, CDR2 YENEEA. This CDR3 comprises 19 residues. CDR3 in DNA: TGTGCCAGCAGCTTAGATAGTACTAGCGGCCTAAGCTCCTACAATGAGCAGTTCTTC. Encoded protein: CASSLDSTSGLSSYNEQFF.

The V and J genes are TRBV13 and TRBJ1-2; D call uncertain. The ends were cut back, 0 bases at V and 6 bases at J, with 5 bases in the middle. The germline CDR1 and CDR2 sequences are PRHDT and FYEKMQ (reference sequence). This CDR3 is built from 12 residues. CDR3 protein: CASSLGIDGYTF. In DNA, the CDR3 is TGTGCCAGCAGCTTAGGGATAGATGGCTACACCTTC.

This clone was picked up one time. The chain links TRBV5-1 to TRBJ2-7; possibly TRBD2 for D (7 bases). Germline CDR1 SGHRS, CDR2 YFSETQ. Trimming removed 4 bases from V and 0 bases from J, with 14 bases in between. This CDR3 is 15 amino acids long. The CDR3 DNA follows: TGCGCCAGCAGCCCTTCGGGGGGCCGCTCCTACGAGCAGTACTTC. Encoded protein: CASSPSGGRSYEQYF.